The source of this T cell receptor (beta chain) is a study of T cell repertoires in ileal Crohn's disease. Study at large: Patients had a median roughly 8-year disease duration, and under 45% were active smokers. About half received postoperative treatment, about a dozen with thiopurines and 15 to 20 anti-TNF.

The germline V gene has CDR1 SEHNR and CDR2 FQNEAQ (reference sequence). With 3 bases removed from V and 4 bases from J, the gap between germline ends came to 9 bases. This CDR3 spans 13 amino acids. On this clone itself: The antigen remains undetermined.

Study-wide findings and caveats: The median delay to postoperative endoscopy was approximately seven months. Every patient over 26.8% clonality showed endoscopic recurrence.

The time point was: neoterminal ileum biopsy at postoperative endoscopy, about 6 months after surgery. Clones were read by immunoSEQ multiplex PCR, and TCRdb kept only the in-frame ones, dropping some. Counted here are tens of thousands of clones, around nine tenths occurring once; the ten biggest clones make up approximately 2%. This TCR came from an adult with Crohn's disease. This chain uses TRBV7-9 with TRBJ2-5; D ambiguous. The sequencing input was ileal tissue. The CDR3 here is CASSFLNPETQYF. Here the CDR3 DNA reads TGTGCCAGCAGCTTTCTAAACCCAGAGACCCAGTACTTC.